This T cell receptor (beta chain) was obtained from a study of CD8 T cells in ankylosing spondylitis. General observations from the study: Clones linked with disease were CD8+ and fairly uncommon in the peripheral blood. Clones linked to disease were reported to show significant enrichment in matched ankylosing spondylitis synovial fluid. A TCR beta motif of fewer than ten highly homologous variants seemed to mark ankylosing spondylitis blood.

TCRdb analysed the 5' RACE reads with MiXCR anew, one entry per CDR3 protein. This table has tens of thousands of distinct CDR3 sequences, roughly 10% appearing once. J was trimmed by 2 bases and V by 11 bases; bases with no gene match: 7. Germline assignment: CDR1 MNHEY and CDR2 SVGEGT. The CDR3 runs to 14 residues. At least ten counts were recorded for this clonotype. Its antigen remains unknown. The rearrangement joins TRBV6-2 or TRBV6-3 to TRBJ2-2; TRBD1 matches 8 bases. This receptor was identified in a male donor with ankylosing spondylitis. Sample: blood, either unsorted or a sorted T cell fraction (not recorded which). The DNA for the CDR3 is TGTGCCGGACAGGGACTCGATAACACCGGGGAGCTGTTTTTT. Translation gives CAGQGLDNTGELFF.